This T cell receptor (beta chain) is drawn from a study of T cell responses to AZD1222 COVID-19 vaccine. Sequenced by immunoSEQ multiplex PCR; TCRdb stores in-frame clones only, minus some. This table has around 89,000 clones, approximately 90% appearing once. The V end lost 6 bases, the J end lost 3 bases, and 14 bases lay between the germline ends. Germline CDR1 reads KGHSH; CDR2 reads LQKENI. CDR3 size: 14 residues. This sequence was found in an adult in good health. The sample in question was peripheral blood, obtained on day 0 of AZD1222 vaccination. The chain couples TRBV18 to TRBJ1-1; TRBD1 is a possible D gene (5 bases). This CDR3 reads CASSLGAGDTEAFF. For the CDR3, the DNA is TGTGCCAGCTCCTTAGGGGCCGGTGACACTGAAGCTTTCTTT.